One and the same sample provided the 13 T cell receptor beta chains below, sequenced in a study of identical twins. MiXCR, applied by TCRdb to the 5' RACE reads, yields one record per CDR3 protein. The sample includes 1.5 million to 2 million distinct CDR3 sequences, around a third of them seen just once. Input material: cord blood. Receptors originate from a newborn girl in good health.

This clonotype showed up just a few times. At one of its ends the junction is not consistent with the germline gene, which may arise from a read error. The chain has TRBV29-1 and TRBJ2-3, with D tentatively TRBD2 (5 bases). This CDR3 contains 13 residues. Germline loops: CDR1 SQVTM, CDR2 ANQGSEA. The CDR3 protein is CSVQEGGTDTQYF. CDR3 sequence (DNA): TGCAGCGTTCAAGAGGGTGGCACAGATACGCAGTATTTT.

This clonotype was seen more than once but under ten times. This chain uses TRBV10-3 with TRBJ2-3; TRBD2 matches at 7 bases. Germline CDR1 and CDR2: ENHRY and SYGVKD. The CDR3 has 16 residues. The V gene end was trimmed by 1 base and the J gene end by 3 bases; junction bases not matched to a gene: 7. The CDR3 DNA is TGTGCCATCAGTGAGTGGGGGGGACTTGGGACAGATACGCAGTATTTT. Translating gives CAISEWGGLGTDTQYF.

This clonotype was counted a few times. This chain uses TRBV20-1 with TRBJ1-2; D gene uncertain. The CDR3 spans 12 residues. V was trimmed by 8 bases and J by 5 bases, leaving 15 bases between them. Germline values: CDR1 DFQATT, CDR2 SNEGSKA (reference sequence). For the CDR3, the DNA is TGCAGTCCGGGAGAAGGGAATTATGGCTACACCTTC. Protein: CSPGEGNYGYTF.

This clonotype turned up a few times. CDR3 bases: TGTGCCACCAGCAGAACACGGGCAGATACGCAGTATTTT. Translated: CATSRTRADTQYF. The V call is TRBV15, the J call TRBJ2-3; D ambiguous. Germline V gene sequence: CDR1 LNHNV, CDR2 YYDKDF (reference sequence). The V gene lost 2 bases and the J gene lost 4 bases, with 7 bases spanning the gap. The length of the CDR3 is 13 residues.

CDR3 loop: CASSSPFETSEQYF. The CDR3 bases are TGTGCCAGCAGCTCCCCTTTCGAGACAAGCGAGCAGTACTTC. The chain combines TRBV13 with TRBJ2-7; no clear D. With 4 bases removed from V and 6 bases from J, the gap between germline ends came to 16 bases. The CDR3 runs 14 residues. Germline values: CDR1 PRHDT, CDR2 FYEKMQ (reference sequence).

The chain uses TRBV10-3 and TRBJ2-2; D gene ambiguous. Germline V gene data show CDR1 as ENHRY and CDR2 as SYGVKD. This CDR3 is built from 17 residues. The ends were cut back, 0 bases at V and 4 bases at J, with 15 bases in the middle. The chain's CDR3 is CAISESPGRVRTGELFF. The CDR3 nucleotides are TGTGCCATCAGTGAGTCCCCGGGCCGGGTTCGCACCGGGGAGCTGTTTTTT.

Only a few counts were recorded for this clonotype. This chain joins TRBV2 and TRBJ2-3; D is perhaps TRBD1 or TRBD2 (5 bases each). Trimming took 2 bases from V and 5 from J, leaving 14 bases between them. The CDR3 is 15 residues long. CDR1 is SNHLY, CDR2 FYNNEI, per germline. The CDR3 loop reads CASSEWRTGLDTQYF. CDR3 DNA sequence: TGTGCCAGCAGTGAATGGCGGACGGGGCTAGATACGCAGTATTTT.

This chain uses TRBV18 with TRBJ1-4; D not certain. Deletions cut 3 bases from V and 6 bases from J, with 14 bases between. The CDR3 loop spans 15 amino acids. Germline values: CDR1 KGHSH, CDR2 LQKENI. DNA of the CDR3: TGTGCCAGCTCACCCTCCCAGGCCCCAGATGAAAAACTGTTTTTT. It is translated as CASSPSQAPDEKLFF.

V is TRBV13 and J is TRBJ2-2; 10 nucleotides line up with TRBD1. With 5 bases clipped from V and 1 base from J, the junction kept 4 bases outside the gene matches. Germline V gene data show CDR1 as PRHDT and CDR2 as FYEKMQ (reference sequence). This CDR3 region has 16 residues. DNA of the CDR3: TGTGCCAGCAGCCCGTGGACAGGGGGGAACACCGGGGAGCTGTTTTTT. Translation gives CASSPWTGGNTGELFF.

This clonotype was observed a handful of times. This chain uses TRBV5-1 with TRBJ1-6; possibly TRBD1 for D (6 bases). The CDR3 is 15 amino acids. The V and J ends lost 3 bases and 4 bases respectively, with 11 bases between them. Per germline, CDR1 SGHRS and CDR2 YFSETQ. CDR3 in amino acids: CASSSRQDYNSPLHF. The CDR3 region has the DNA TGCGCCAGCAGCTCTCGACAGGATTATAATTCACCCCTCCACTTT.

The V call is TRBV27, the J call TRBJ2-7, with 11 bases lining up with TRBD2. Germline V gene sequence: CDR1 MNHEY, CDR2 SMNVEV (reference sequence). Germline trimming cut 8 bases from V and 2 bases from J; bases unmatched to any gene: 5. CDR3 length: 14 amino acids. CDR3 coding DNA: TGTGCCAGCGCAACTAGCGGGGGCCCCTACGAGCAGTACTTC. This translates into CASATSGGPYEQYF.

In its sample, this clonotype was seen a few times. The chain has TRBV6-1 and TRBJ1-5; D not resolved. This CDR3 region has 17 residues. The V and J ends lost 2 bases and 0 bases respectively, with 14 bases between them. Per germline, CDR1 MNHNS and CDR2 SASEGT. The CDR3, as DNA: TGTGCCAGCAGTGAACTCCTAGGGCTTATTAGCAATCAGCCCCAGCATTTT. Amino acid sequence: CASSELLGLISNQPQHF.

On this clonotype: This may stem from a read error, because a much larger clone lies one nucleotide away. The gene calls are TRBV29-1 and TRBJ2-1; 9 bases line up with TRBD2. The CDR3 extends over 14 amino acids. Germline CDR1 and CDR2: SQVTM and ANQGSEA. The CDR3 loop reads CCVVFLAGYNEQFF. For the CDR3, the DNA is TGCTGCGTTGTGTTTCTAGCGGGATACAATGAGCAGTTCTTC.